This T cell receptor beta chain comes out of a study of monozygotic twins with cystic fibrosis. Study overall: With roughly 16 PCR cycles, barcoded libraries came from approximately 2.8 micrograms of fragmented DNA.

A remark on this clone: Its specificity is unknown.

Deletions cut 0 bases from V and 7 bases from J, with 9 bases between. The CDR3 totals 13 residues. Per germline, CDR1 MNHEY and CDR2 SVGAGI. The table came from immunoSEQ multiplex PCR; TCRdb's copy has only in-frame clones and leaves some out. The sample comprises 14,000 or so clones, 75% to 90% of which are singletons, and less than 0.95% rests with the top ten. Study-level points and caveats: In this small cohort, shared CDR3 numbers showed no association with age, concordance or disease severity.

Specimen: blood. The receptor comes from a boy aged 5 to 17 with cystic fibrosis. The chain has TRBV6-5 and TRBJ1-1, with a weak D call TRBD1 (5 bases). The CDR3 sequence: CASSYSQGLEAFF. The CDR3 DNA is TGTGCCAGCAGTTACTCTCAGGGTCTTGAAGCTTTCTTT.